Shown below are 30 T cell receptor beta chains from a single sample sequenced in a study of T cell changes during pregnancy in multiple sclerosis. Some clones are missing from TCRdb's copy, which holds only in-frame ones; the method was immunoSEQ multiplex PCR. The sample holds about 65,000 clones, around 92% seen once. The sequencing used CD8+ T cells from peripheral blood mononuclear cells, collected in the third trimester of pregnancy. These receptors came from a female donor in good health, enrolled as a control in a pregnancy study.

V usage is TRBV7-2 and J usage is TRBJ2-7; a weak D match, TRBD2 (6 bases). This CDR3 has 14 residues. Germline values: CDR1 SGHTA, CDR2 FQGNSA. Deletions cut 5 bases from V and 2 bases from J, with 13 bases between. CDR3 sequence: CASSPPGSTYEQYF. CDR3 sequence (DNA): TGTGCCAGCAGCCCTCCCGGGAGCACCTACGAGCAGTACTTC.

This chain uses TRBV11-2 with TRBJ2-5; 8 bases fit TRBD2. Germline V CDR1 and CDR2: SGHAT, FQNNGV. The junction had 3 bases not matched to a gene; V was cut back by 4 bases and J by 2 bases. There are 14 residues in the CDR3. CDR3: CASSSTSGQETQYF. The CDR3 DNA is TGTGCCAGCAGCTCAACTAGCGGTCAAGAGACCCAGTACTTC.

The chain uses TRBV9 and TRBJ2-1; TRBD1 matches 9 bases. This CDR3 has 16 amino acids. V was pared by 4 bases and J by 8 bases, with 13 bases of the junction left unmatched. The V gene's germline CDR1 is SGDLS and CDR2 YYNGEE. DNA for the CDR3: TGTGCCAGCAGCCCGGGACAGGGTCTAATTAACGATGAGCAGTTCTTC. As protein: CASSPGQGLINDEQFF.

The gene calls are TRBV18 and TRBJ1-2; the match to TRBD1 covers 8 bases. This CDR3 has 18 amino acids. The V gene end was trimmed by 3 bases and the J gene end by 0 bases; junction bases not matched to a gene: 12. CDR1 KGHSH and CDR2 LQKENI come from the germline V gene. The CDR3 DNA reads as TGTGCCAGCTCACCCTCGGCAGGGGGCTATGTGTCTAACTATGGCTACACCTTC. Residues: CASSPSAGGYVSNYGYTF.

J is TRBJ2-3 and V is TRBV18, with TRBD1 identical over 7 bases. The CDR3 runs to 15 residues. Germline V CDR1 and CDR2: KGHSH, LQKENI. With V trimmed by 6 bases and J by 5 bases, 11 bases remained unmatched. This chain's CDR3 is CASSPTKGAGDTQYF. The CDR3 DNA sequence: TGTGCCAGCTCTCCAACGAAGGGGGCAGGAGATACGCAGTATTTT.

The chain combines TRBV7-3 with TRBJ2-5; a weak D match, TRBD2 (6 bases). The CDR3 is 15 residues long. CDR1 and CDR2 from the germline V gene are SGHTA and FQGTGA. V lost 2 bases to trimming and J lost 0 bases, with 10 bases between them. The CDR3 region is CASSLVGGDQETQYF. Here the CDR3 DNA reads TGTGCCAGCAGCTTAGTAGGCGGGGACCAAGAGACCCAGTACTTC.

This clone has only one observation. The chain recombines TRBV5-6 with TRBJ1-2; D perhaps matches TRBD1 (6 bases). This CDR3 contains 13 residues. In germline, CDR1 is SGHDT, CDR2 YYEEEE. Trimming removed 1 base at V and 4 bases at J, with 8 bases between. The CDR3 DNA follows: TGTGCCAGCAGCTTGTCAGGGGCCTATGGCTACACCTTC. Protein: CASSLSGAYGYTF.

This clone was seen only a few times. The rearrangement uses TRBV9 and TRBJ1-1; 9 bases map to TRBD1. Germline CDR1 and CDR2: SGDLS and YYNGEE. The CDR3 covers 14 residues. Losses at the gene ends were 4 bases for V and 3 bases for J; bases not matched to a gene: 4. CDR3 sequence: CASSLDRGDTEAFF. As DNA, the CDR3 is TGTGCCAGCAGCCTCGACAGGGGGGACACTGAAGCTTTCTTT.

This chain uses TRBV4-3 with TRBJ2-7; 13 bases are shared with TRBD2. This CDR3 has 16 residues. Unmatched junction bases numbered 5, after V lost 4 bases and J lost 2 bases. CDR1 and CDR2 from the germline V gene are LGHNA and YSLEER. The CDR3 coding sequence is TGCGCCAGCAGCCCCGGACTAGCGGGGGTGACCTACGAGCAGTACTTC. It encodes CASSPGLAGVTYEQYF.

This chain connects TRBV5-1 to TRBJ2-2, with 7 nucleotides matching TRBD2. V lost 1 base to trimming and J lost 0 bases; unmatched junction nucleotides: 3. This CDR3 contains 16 residues. Germline lookup yields CDR1 SGHRS and CDR2 YFSETQ. CDR3 amino acids: CASSLTGGTNTGELFF. The CDR3 bases are TGCGCCAGCAGCTTGACCGGGGGGACGAACACCGGGGAGCTGTTTTTT. The full variable domain, its missing parts supplied by reference TRBV5-1 and TRBJ2-2, is KAGVTQTPRYLIKTRGQQVTLSCSPISGHRSVSWYQQTPGQGLQFLFEYFSETQRNKGNFPGRFSGRQFSNSRSEMNVSTLELGDSALYLCASSLTGGTNTGELFFGEGSRLTVL.

The chain uses TRBV9 and TRBJ2-1, with TRBD2 identical over 10 bases. The CDR3 sequence is 15 residues long. Germline loops: CDR1 SGDLS, CDR2 YYNGEE. V gave up 2 bases and J gave up 3 bases; unmatched junction bases: 2. CDR3 DNA sequence: TGTGCCAGCAGCGTCATAGCGGGGGGCTACAATGAGCAGTTCTTC. Encoded protein: CASSVIAGGYNEQFF.

CDR3 sequence (DNA): TGTGCCAGCAGGAACAGCAATGGCTACACCTTC. Its protein product is CASRNSNGYTF. The J gene is TRBJ1-2, the V gene TRBV6-4; D is undetermined. V lost 6 bases to trimming and J lost 6 bases, with 8 bases between them. Germline V lookup: CDR1 MRHNA, CDR2 SNTAGT. This CDR3 region has 11 residues.

This chain joins TRBV29-1 and TRBJ2-6; TRBD1 agrees at 9 bases. V trimming: 6 bases; J trimming: 1 base; junction bases outside the gene matches: 7. Germline values: CDR1 SQVTM, CDR2 ANQGSEA. CDR3 length equals 16 residues. The CDR3 nucleotides read TGCAGCGTAGGGACAGGGCCTATTTCTGGGGCCAACGTCCTGACTTTC. This translates into CSVGTGPISGANVLTF.

The chain employs TRBV30 and TRBJ2-7, with D possibly matching TRBD1 (6 bases). This CDR3 is 12 amino acids long. The germline V gene encodes CDR1 GTSNPN and CDR2 SVGIG (reference sequence). Trimming cost V 0 bases and J 4 bases, with 7 bases left between them. The CDR3, as DNA: TGTGCCTGGAGTGTAGGGACATACGAGCAGTACTTC. Protein sequence: CAWSVGTYEQYF.

The J gene is TRBJ2-1, the V gene TRBV7-6; possibly TRBD1 for D (8 bases). Deletions cut 1 base from V and 9 bases from J, with 13 bases between. Germline CDR1 is SGHVS and CDR2 is FNYEAQ. The CDR3 loop spans 14 amino acids. The CDR3 loop is CASSLEQGGVEQFF. CDR3 DNA: TGTGCCAGCAGCTTAGAACAGGGGGGGGTTGAGCAGTTCTTC.

This chain links TRBV19 with TRBJ1-1; 8 bases are a match to TRBD1. The length of the CDR3 is 13 residues. Germline assignment: CDR1 LNHDA and CDR2 SQIVND (reference sequence). V was pared by 4 bases and J by 5 bases, with 3 bases of the junction left unmatched. CDR3: CASSTGGGTEAFF. CDR3 nucleotide sequence: TGTGCCAGTAGTACAGGGGGCGGAACTGAAGCTTTCTTT. Filled out from reference TRBV19 and TRBJ1-1, the complete variable domain reads DGGITQSPKYLFRKEGQNVTLSCEQNLNHDAMYWYRQDPGQGLRLIYYSQIVNDFQKGDIAEGYSVSREKKESFPLTVTSAQKNPTAFYLCASSTGGGTEAFFGQGTRLTVV.

The gene calls are TRBV2 and TRBJ2-7, with 7 bases aligning to TRBD2. Germline values: CDR1 SNHLY, CDR2 FYNNEI. Unmatched junction bases numbered 10, after V lost 3 bases and J lost 5 bases. This CDR3 contains 15 residues. CDR3 nucleotide sequence: TGTGCCAGCAGTGATGGGGCTAGCGGTTGGGACGAGCAGTACTTC. The encoded protein is CASSDGASGWDEQYF.

The chain uses TRBV12-1 and TRBJ2-3; the D call in the table, TRBD1, was not verified against the DNA. TRBV12-1 corresponds to a pseudogene. This CDR3 has 15 amino acids. CDR3 sequence: CASSCTGGPTNTQYF. As DNA, the CDR3 is TGTGCCAGCAGCTGCACAGGGGGCCCGACCAATACGCAGTATTTT.

The V call is TRBV7-9, the J call TRBJ2-7, with 7 nucleotides matching TRBD1. Trimming removed 5 bases from V and 5 bases from J; junction bases left unmatched: 12. This CDR3 contains 15 residues. Germline V gene sequence: CDR1 SEHNR, CDR2 FQNEAQ (reference sequence). The CDR3 DNA reads TGTGCCAGCAGCCATCCTATGACAGGGTCGGACGAGCAGTACTTC. The encoded protein is CASSHPMTGSDEQYF.

This rearrangement joins TRBV10-3 to TRBJ1-5; D is undetermined. Germline lookup yields CDR1 ENHRY and CDR2 SYGVKD. The V end lost 3 bases, the J end lost 3 bases, and 6 bases lay between the germline ends. This CDR3 has 13 amino acids. The CDR3 is CAISDGNNQPQHF. The CDR3 bases are TGTGCCATCAGTGATGGCAACAATCAGCCCCAGCATTTT.

The V gene is TRBV4-3, the J gene TRBJ1-5; 9 bases agree with TRBD1. The V gene's germline CDR1 is LGHNA and CDR2 YSLEER. Germline trimming cut 4 bases from V and 7 bases from J; bases unmatched to any gene: 14. This CDR3 has 17 amino acids. CDR3 sequence (DNA): TGCGCCAGCAGCCTAAGCCCTCCGGGACAGGGTGGACAGCCCCAGCATTTT. Its protein is CASSLSPPGQGGQPQHF.

V is TRBV6-1 and J is TRBJ1-6; weak D call: TRBD1 (5 bases). Germline V lookup: CDR1 MNHNS, CDR2 SASEGT. The CDR3 has 15 residues. Trimming removed 3 bases from V and 9 bases from J, with 15 bases in between. The chain's CDR3 is CASSDYIQGGSPLHF. The DNA of the CDR3 is TGTGCCAGCAGTGATTACATCCAGGGAGGTTCACCCCTCCACTTT.

The chain employs TRBV11-2 and TRBJ2-5; TRBD2 agrees at 9 bases. Per the germline V gene, CDR1 is SGHAT and CDR2 is FQNNGV. The CDR3 spans 17 residues. V trimming: 4 bases; J trimming: 5 bases; junction bases outside the gene matches: 14. This CDR3 is CASSSWDVSGGPETQYF. The CDR3 nucleotides are TGTGCCAGCAGCTCTTGGGATGTTAGCGGGGGCCCGGAGACCCAGTACTTC.

The chain couples TRBV7-9 to TRBJ2-5, with D maybe TRBD2 (6 bases). Germline loops: CDR1 SEHNR, CDR2 FQNEAQ (reference sequence). The CDR3 has 14 residues. V was pared by 1 base and J by 5 bases, with 11 bases between. The CDR3 nucleotides are TGTGCCAGCAGCTTAGACGGGAGAGGGGAGACCCAGTACTTC. Translating it yields CASSLDGRGETQYF.

The chain employs TRBV9 and TRBJ2-2; 10 nucleotides agree with TRBD1. Germline lookup yields CDR1 SGDLS and CDR2 YYNGEE. This CDR3 comprises 16 residues. Trimming cost V 3 bases and J 6 bases; bases outside gene matches: 8. The CDR3 loop reads CASSASGTGVSGELFF. CDR3 in DNA: TGTGCCAGCAGCGCCTCCGGGACAGGGGTTTCCGGGGAGCTGTTTTTT.

This clone appeared once. The chain recombines TRBV27 with TRBJ1-1; 8 bases fit TRBD1. The CDR3 is made up of 14 amino acids. Germline V gene sequence: CDR1 MNHEY, CDR2 SMNVEV (reference sequence). Trimming removed 8 bases from V and 2 bases from J; junction bases left unmatched: 7. This CDR3 reads CASGSGGLNTEAFF. The CDR3 region has the DNA TGTGCCAGCGGGTCAGGGGGCCTTAACACTGAAGCTTTCTTT.

This chain joins TRBV2 and TRBJ1-3, with 7 bases aligning to TRBD1. From germline, CDR1 is SNHLY and CDR2 FYNNEI. V was pared by 6 bases and J by 0 bases, with 5 bases of the junction left unmatched. The CDR3 is 15 amino acids. CDR3 protein: CASREDRNSGNTIYF. CDR3 coding DNA: TGTGCCAGCAGGGAGGACAGGAACTCTGGAAACACCATATATTTT.

This clone appeared a single time. This chain connects TRBV27 to TRBJ2-7; TRBD1 agrees at 9 bases. The V gene's germline CDR1 is MNHEY and CDR2 SMNVEV (reference sequence). The length of the CDR3 is 13 residues. Unmatched junction bases numbered 6, after V lost 7 bases and J lost 5 bases. This CDR3 reads CASKGQGFDEQYF. Written as DNA, the CDR3 is TGTGCCAGCAAGGGACAGGGTTTTGACGAGCAGTACTTC.

V usage is TRBV28 and J usage is TRBJ2-7; D is possibly TRBD2 (5 bases). With 6 bases removed from V and 9 bases from J, the gap between germline ends came to 9 bases. This CDR3 has 10 residues. Germline values: CDR1 MDHEN, CDR2 SYDVKM. The CDR3 spells CASSRGLQYF. The CDR3 DNA reads TGTGCCAGCAGCCGAGGGTTGCAGTACTTC.

The CDR3 loop is CASSQDMARGSLYNEQFF. As DNA, the CDR3 is TGTGCCAGCAGCCAAGATATGGCGCGGGGCTCCCTCTACAATGAGCAGTTCTTC. J is TRBJ2-1 and V is TRBV4-2; tentative D call: TRBD2 (6 bases). V lost 0 bases, J lost 3 bases, and 18 bases lay in between. CDR1 and CDR2 from the germline V gene are LGHNA and YNFKEQ. This CDR3 comprises 18 residues.